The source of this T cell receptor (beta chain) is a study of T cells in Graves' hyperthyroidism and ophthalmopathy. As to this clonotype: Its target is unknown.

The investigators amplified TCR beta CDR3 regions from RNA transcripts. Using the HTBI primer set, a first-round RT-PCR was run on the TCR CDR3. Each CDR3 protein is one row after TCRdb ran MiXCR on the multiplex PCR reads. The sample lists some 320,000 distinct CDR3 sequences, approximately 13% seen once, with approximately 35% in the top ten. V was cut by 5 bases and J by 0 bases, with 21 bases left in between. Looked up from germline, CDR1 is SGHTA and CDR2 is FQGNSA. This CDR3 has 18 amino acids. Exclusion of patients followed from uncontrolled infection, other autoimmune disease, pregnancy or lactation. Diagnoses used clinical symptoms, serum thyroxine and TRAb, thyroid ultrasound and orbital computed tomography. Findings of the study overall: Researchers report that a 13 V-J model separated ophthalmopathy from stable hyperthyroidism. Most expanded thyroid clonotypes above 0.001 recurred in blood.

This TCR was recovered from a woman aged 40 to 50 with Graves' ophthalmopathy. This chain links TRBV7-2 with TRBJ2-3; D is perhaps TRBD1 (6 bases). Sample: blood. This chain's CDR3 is CASSHQDSVRPSTDTQYF. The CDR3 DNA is TGTGCCAGCAGCCACCAGGACAGTGTAAGACCCAGCACAGATACGCAGTATTTT.